The clone carrying this T cell receptor beta chain was seen a few times. Germline V CDR1 and CDR2: ENHRY, SYGVKD. Deletions cut 2 bases from V and 2 bases from J, with 6 bases between. The CDR3 contains 13 residues. Attachment of unique molecular identifiers to individual cDNA molecules was performed. One entry per CDR3 protein, called by TCRdb with MiXCR from the 5' RACE reads. The data contain 100,000 to 150,000 distinct CDR3 sequences, about 15% of them singletons. This sample was included in a study of early T cells in non-severe SARS-CoV-2 infection. Study background: From unsorted whole blood, bulk RNA was sequenced, and the chains remained unpaired.

The TCR was taken from an adult who was a healthcare worker with PCR-confirmed SARS-CoV-2 infection or an uninfected control (not recorded which). The chain has TRBV10-3 and TRBJ2-5, with unresolved D. The sample taken for sequencing was whole blood. The DNA of the CDR3 is TGTGCCATCAGTGAGGTACAGCAAGAGACCCAGTACTTC. This translates into CAISEVQQETQYF.